This section outlines one TCR beta chain sequence together with its context. The sample originates from a study of blood T cell repertoires in COVID-19. Looking at the study overall: Acute and convalescent COVID-19 samples came from the United States, Italy and Spain.

Clones were sequenced by immunoSEQ multiplex PCR, and TCRdb holds only the in-frame ones, with some missing. Of 180,000 or so clones listed, roughly 88% were seen once; the top ten hold 11%. Source material: peripheral blood. This TCR derives from a human donor with active or convalescent COVID-19. The donor label of this sample is uncertain.

CDR3 residues: CASSQVGGALTDTQYF. The CDR3 DNA follows: TGCGCCAGCAGCCAAGTGGGGGGAGCTCTAACAGATACGCAGTATTTT. This chain uses TRBV4-3 with TRBJ2-3; the D gene is possibly TRBD2 (6 bases). Germline V lookup: CDR1 LGHNA, CDR2 YSLEER. The V gene lost 1 base and the J gene lost 3 bases, with 14 bases spanning the gap. The CDR3 extends over 16 amino acids.